A single sample gave rise to the 25 T cell receptor beta chains below, sequenced in a study of cytomegalovirus exposure and HLA in healthy donors. Method: immunoSEQ multiplex PCR; TCRdb's copy keeps in-frame clones and lacks some. The data show more than 140,000 clones, with less than 90% seen just once and around 3.2% held by the top ten. Material for sequencing was PBMCs. The receptors here all came from a woman aged 18-29 years in good health and CMV-seropositive.

The rearrangement links TRBV13 to TRBJ2-1; TRBD2 might be the D (5 bases). Trimming pared 4 bases from V and 0 bases from J, leaving 16 bases between. The CDR3 has 17 amino acids. Germline CDR1 PRHDT, CDR2 FYEKMQ (reference sequence). In DNA, the CDR3 is TGTGCCAGCAGCTACAGCGGACTGAGGGTCTCCTACAATGAGCAGTTCTTC. Translating it yields CASSYSGLRVSYNEQFF.

The gene calls are TRBV6-5 and TRBJ2-2; 14 bases align to TRBD2. J lost 7 bases, V lost 7 bases, and 5 bases had no gene match. Germline V gene lookup returns CDR1 MNHEY and CDR2 SVGAGI. CDR3 length: 15 residues. The CDR3 sequence is CASKGGLAGVGELFF. Here the CDR3 DNA reads TGTGCCAGCAAGGGGGGACTAGCGGGAGTCGGGGAGCTGTTTTTT.

For the CDR3, the DNA is TGTGCCAGCAGCTTACACGGGGAGTTCTCTGGAAACACCATATATTTT. Translating gives CASSLHGEFSGNTIYF. The V gene is TRBV11-3, the J gene TRBJ1-3, with unresolved D. V was shortened by 2 bases and J by 0 bases, with 11 bases between the two germline ends. The CDR3 has 16 residues. Germline V gene lookup returns CDR1 SGHNT and CDR2 YENEEA.

This chain joins TRBV11-2 and TRBJ2-4; 8 bases map to TRBD1. Germline loops: CDR1 SGHAT, CDR2 FQNNGV. V lost 6 bases, J lost 1 base, and 5 bases stayed unmatched. The CDR3 consists of 15 residues. This CDR3 is CASSSQGAAKNIQYF. The DNA of the CDR3 is TGTGCCAGCAGTTCTCAGGGGGCTGCCAAAAACATTCAGTACTTC.

V gene TRBV27 combines with J gene TRBJ1-2; TRBD1 aligns across 9 bases. J was trimmed by 6 bases and V by 5 bases; bases with no gene match: 7. Germline-derived CDR1 and CDR2 are MNHEY and SMNVEV (reference sequence). The CDR3 sequence is 14 residues long. As DNA, the CDR3 is TGTGCCAGCAGTGGGGGACAGGGTATGGATGGCTACACCTTC. It translates to CASSGGQGMDGYTF.

This chain connects TRBV28 to TRBJ2-1; 11 nucleotides match TRBD2. The CDR3 contains 16 residues. The V gene end was trimmed by 5 bases and the J gene end by 4 bases; junction bases not matched to a gene: 7. Germline loops: CDR1 MDHEN, CDR2 SYDVKM. The CDR3 is CASSDPGTSGYNEQFF. The DNA for the CDR3 is TGTGCCAGCAGTGACCCCGGGACTAGCGGATACAATGAGCAGTTCTTC.

V usage is TRBV28 and J usage is TRBJ2-7, with no clear D. This CDR3 has 16 residues. CDR1 is MDHEN and CDR2 is SYDVKM in the germline V gene. Trimming shortened V by 7 bases and J by 0 bases, and 19 bases separated the two germline ends. The CDR3 protein is CASISRGARSSYEQYF. In DNA, the CDR3 is TGTGCCAGCATTTCAAGAGGCGCACGAAGCTCCTACGAGCAGTACTTC.

This clone has only one observation. V usage is TRBV2 and J usage is TRBJ2-3, with 9 bases that match TRBD1. Germline assignment: CDR1 SNHLY and CDR2 FYNNEI. CDR3 length: 14 residues. J lost 4 bases, V lost 4 bases, and 3 bases had no gene match. The CDR3 DNA is TGTGCCAGCAGTGCACAGGGGGCCGCAGATACGCAGTATTTT. It yields the protein CASSAQGAADTQYF.

V is TRBV10-1 and J is TRBJ2-1, with 7 nucleotides matching TRBD2. With V trimmed by 0 bases and J by 6 bases, 8 bases remained unmatched. Germline V gives CDR1 WNHNN, CDR2 SYGVQD (reference sequence). This CDR3 has 16 amino acids. The chain's CDR3 is CASSESLAVPSNEQFF. CDR3 coding DNA: TGCGCCAGCAGTGAGTCTCTAGCGGTCCCCTCCAATGAGCAGTTCTTC.

The chain recombines TRBV7-9 with TRBJ2-1; a weak D match, TRBD2 (5 bases). This CDR3 is built from 16 residues. Trimming removed 1 base at V and 5 bases at J, with 15 bases between. Per germline, CDR1 SEHNR and CDR2 FQNEAQ (reference sequence). This chain's CDR3 is CASSLEGGHGDNEQFF. The CDR3 DNA is TGTGCCAGCAGCTTAGAAGGCGGGCACGGGGACAATGAGCAGTTCTTC.

V usage is TRBV6-1 and J usage is TRBJ2-4; 7 positions match TRBD2. After removal of 3 bases from V and 0 bases from J, the junction contained 8 bases not matched to a gene. The V gene's germline CDR1 is MNHNS and CDR2 SASEGT. The CDR3 sequence is 17 residues long. CDR3 coding DNA: TGTGCCAGCAGTGAGCGGGAGTGGGGTTTAGCCAAAAACATTCAGTACTTC. Its translation: CASSEREWGLAKNIQYF.

This clone was seen a single time. The rearrangement uses TRBV6-5 and TRBJ2-3, with D maybe TRBD1 (5 bases). CDR3 length equals 14 residues. Looked up from germline, CDR1 is MNHEY and CDR2 is SVGAGI. V lost 5 bases and J 6 bases, leaving 15 bases between the germline ends. The CDR3: CASSKGRPGDTQYF. The CDR3 DNA reads as TGTGCCAGCAGTAAGGGTCGACCAGGGGATACGCAGTATTTT.

The chain joins TRBV15 to TRBJ2-1; 10 bases map to TRBD1. Germline CDR1 is LNHNV and CDR2 is YYDKDF (reference sequence). The CDR3 has 14 amino acids. J was trimmed by 5 bases and V by 8 bases; bases with no gene match: 6. The CDR3 reads CATGGDRGNNEQFF. The CDR3 nucleotides are TGTGCCACCGGCGGGGACAGGGGCAACAATGAGCAGTTCTTC.

V and J are TRBV27 and TRBJ2-3, with 9 bases that match TRBD2. V lost 4 bases to trimming and J lost 4 bases; unmatched junction nucleotides: 9. The CDR3 has 16 residues. Germline V gene lookup returns CDR1 MNHEY and CDR2 SMNVEV (reference sequence). The CDR3 protein is CASSWASGNSADTQYF. The CDR3 DNA reads as TGTGCCAGCAGTTGGGCTAGCGGGAATAGCGCAGATACGCAGTATTTT.

The chain joins TRBV20-1 to TRBJ1-2; D call uncertain. The CDR3 has 11 amino acids. V shed 5 bases and J shed 3 bases, with 7 bases lying between them. Germline V lookup: CDR1 DFQATT, CDR2 SNEGSKA (reference sequence). The chain's CDR3 is CSAEEDYGYTF. CDR3 nucleotides: TGCAGTGCTGAGGAAGACTATGGCTACACCTTC.

The rearrangement links TRBV5-4 to TRBJ1-2; 9 nucleotides align to TRBD1. CDR3 length: 14 amino acids. CDR1 SGHNT and CDR2 YYREEE come from the germline V gene (reference sequence). The V gene end was trimmed by 5 bases and the J gene end by 4 bases; junction bases not matched to a gene: 6. This CDR3 reads CASRTGGKGYGYTF. CDR3 bases: TGTGCCAGCAGGACAGGGGGAAAGGGCTATGGCTACACCTTC.

The CDR3 loop reads CASSLALAVDTQYF. In nucleotides, the CDR3 is TGCGCCAGCAGCTTGGCCCTAGCGGTAGATACGCAGTATTTT. V gene TRBV5-1 combines with J gene TRBJ2-3; the match to TRBD2 covers 7 bases. The CDR3 is 14 amino acids. V dropped 0 bases and J dropped 5; count of bases not matched to a gene: 3. The germline CDR1 and CDR2 sequences are SGHRS and YFSETQ.

The chain has TRBV2 and TRBJ2-1, with 9 bases fitting TRBD2. J gave up 4 bases and V 6 bases, and 4 bases lay outside the gene matches. The CDR3 contains 14 residues. Germline CDR1 and CDR2: SNHLY and FYNNEI. The CDR3 coding sequence is TGTGCCAGCAGGGCGGGAGGGGGTTACAATGAGCAGTTCTTC. Translation: CASRAGGGYNEQFF.

In regard to this clone: Since the CDR3 does not end with the conserved phenylalanine or tryptophan, this likely comes from a read error. The DNA is omitted, as the CDR3 cannot be located on it reliably, and the CDR3 follows TCRdb's listing. The V call is TRBV27, the J call TRBJ1-5. The length of the CDR3 is 14 amino acids, counting both ends. Germline lookup yields CDR1 MNHEY and CDR2 SMNVEV (reference sequence). Here the CDR3 reads CASALGDRSAPPYI.

V usage is TRBV5-5 and J usage is TRBJ2-2; 7 nucleotides match TRBD1. The CDR3 loop spans 17 amino acids. Trimming at V came to 0 bases and at J to 0 bases, leaving 5 bases not matched to a gene. Per germline, CDR1 SGHKS and CDR2 YYEKEE (reference sequence). CDR3 nucleotides: TGTGCCAGCAGCTTGGTCCCGGACAGGTCGAACACCGGGGAGCTGTTTTTT. Protein product: CASSLVPDRSNTGELFF.

The sample holds one count of this clone. The chain links TRBV18 to TRBJ1-1; D is uncertain. Germline CDR1 and CDR2: KGHSH and LQKENI. V was clipped by 1 base and J by 0 bases, with 9 bases between them. The CDR3 runs 15 residues. The CDR3 here is CASSPQQTVNTEAFF. DNA for the CDR3: TGTGCCAGCTCACCACAACAGACGGTGAACACTGAAGCTTTCTTT.

DNA of the CDR3: TGTGCCAGCTCACTCACTAACCCAGGGGCCGCTGAAAAACTGTTTTTT. Translating it yields CASSLTNPGAAEKLFF. The chain combines TRBV18 with TRBJ1-4, with D possibly matching TRBD1 (6 bases). Germline V CDR1 and CDR2: KGHSH, LQKENI. The CDR3 loop spans 16 amino acids. V gave up 4 bases and J gave up 7 bases, with 19 bases separating them. Drawing the rest from reference TRBV18 and TRBJ1-4, the complete variable domain is NAGVMQNPRHLVRRRGQEARLRCSPMKGHSHVYWYRQLPEEGLKFMVYLQKENIIDESGMPKERFSAEFPKEGPSILRIQQVVRGDSAAYFCASSLTNPGAAEKLFFGSGTQLSVL.

This clone has just a few counts. The rearrangement joins TRBV19 to TRBJ1-3, with D tentatively TRBD1 (6 bases). The germline V gene has CDR1 LNHDA and CDR2 SQIVND (reference sequence). Trimming stripped 1 base from V and 0 bases from J, with 7 bases between. The CDR3 is 15 amino acids. As DNA, the CDR3 is TGTGCCAGTAGTATAGGACAGGCCTCTGGAAACACCATATATTTT. Translating it yields CASSIGQASGNTIYF.

The chain has TRBV18 and TRBJ1-5; D perhaps matches TRBD1 (5 bases). Germline CDR1 and CDR2: KGHSH and LQKENI. The CDR3 totals 15 residues. The V gene lost 2 bases and the J gene lost 0 bases, with 8 bases spanning the gap. The CDR3 loop reads CASSPKTDSNQPQHF. The DNA for the CDR3 is TGTGCCAGCTCACCAAAGACAGATAGCAATCAGCCCCAGCATTTT.

The chain combines TRBV13 with TRBJ2-1; D is uncertain. The CDR3 spans 15 residues. CDR1 and CDR2 (germline): PRHDT, FYEKMQ (reference sequence). With 1 base removed from V and 0 bases from J, the gap between germline ends came to 7 bases. The CDR3 spells CASSLAAHSYNEQFF. The CDR3 coding sequence is TGTGCCAGCAGCTTAGCAGCGCACTCCTACAATGAGCAGTTCTTC.